This paragraph reports one TCR beta chain. Its antigen is not identified. The PCR used 60 Vbeta and 13 Jbeta primers. Original processing notes: Some 12 million shared chains were among the 60 million to 80 million unique TCR beta chains that a later analysis counted. Sequencing was performed with immunoSEQ multiplex PCR; in TCRdb, only in-frame clones are kept and a portion is missing. V, J and clone size were drawn from that table, and D and trimming were deduced from the DNA. The table lists approximately 110,000 clones, around 77% of them singletons, with roughly 3.7% in the top ten. This sample stems from a study of cytomegalovirus exposure and HLA in healthy donors. Overall study context: The Caucasian-associated ancestry cluster contained about 80% of the roughly 390 genotyped donors.

The CDR3 totals 16 residues. The ends lost 6 bases at V and 1 base at J; junction bases unmatched: 7. From germline, CDR1 is LNHDA and CDR2 SQIVND (reference sequence). The study's findings and limits: The authors listed some 150 TCR beta chains as cytomegalovirus-associated. TCR beta sequences reportedly predicted most subjects' HLA-A and HLA-B alleles accurately.

The sample consisted of PBMCs. The chain uses TRBV19 and TRBJ1-5, with 9 bases lining up with TRBD1. This receptor was taken from a human donor in good health. CDR3: CASRLGTGWSNQPQHF. CDR3 in DNA: TGTGCCAGTAGGCTGGGGACAGGGTGGAGCAATCAGCCCCAGCATTTT.